Below, 10 T cell receptor beta chains from the same sample are listed, as sequenced in a study of T cells after yellow fever vaccination. MiXCR was run by TCRdb on the 5' RACE reads, yielding one entry per CDR3 protein. The sample carries some 560,000 distinct CDR3 sequences, about a fifth recorded once. Specimen: PBMCs, collected 15 days after the yellow fever booster vaccination. The source of these receptors is a man aged 30 to 39 who received the YFV17D yellow fever vaccine.

This clonotype has just a few counts. This chain links TRBV4-2 with TRBJ2-1; D unresolved. The V end was cut by 4 bases, the J end by 3 bases, with 7 bases between. The length of the CDR3 is 13 residues. The germline V gene encodes CDR1 LGHNA and CDR2 YNFKEQ. In nucleotides, the CDR3 is TGTGCCAGCAGCCCGACGGACTACAATGAGCAGTTCTTC. Amino acid sequence: CASSPTDYNEQFF.

The rearrangement links TRBV7-2 to TRBJ2-3, with TRBD2 matching over 13 bases. The V gene end was trimmed by 3 bases and the J gene end by 4 bases; junction bases not matched to a gene: 4. CDR3 size: 16 residues. Germline assignment: CDR1 SGHTA and CDR2 FQGNSA. This chain's CDR3 is CASSFTSGGGADTQYF. CDR3 sequence (DNA): TGTGCCAGCAGCTTTACTAGCGGGGGGGGTGCAGATACGCAGTATTTT. Looking up the rest from reference TRBV7-2 and TRBJ2-3 gives the full variable domain: GAGVSQSPSNKVTEKGKDVELRCDPISGHTALYWYRQSLGQGLEFLIYFQGNSAPDKSGLPSDRFSAERTGGSVSTLTIQRTQQEDSAVYLCASSFTSGGGADTQYFGPGTRLTVL.

J is TRBJ2-3 and V is TRBV14; D gene unclear. This CDR3 is 13 amino acids long. Deletions cut 1 base from V and 5 bases from J, with 7 bases between. Germline CDR1 SGHDN, CDR2 FVKESK. The CDR3: CASSQVDGDTQYF. The DNA of the CDR3 is TGTGCCAGCAGCCAAGTTGATGGAGATACGCAGTATTTT.

The sample holds a few counts of this clonotype. CDR3 coding DNA: TGTGCCAGCAGCTCTTCGGTCCCCGGGGAGCTGTTTTTT. Translation gives CASSSSVPGELFF. J is TRBJ2-2 and V is TRBV9; D not certain. CDR3 length equals 13 residues. V lost 4 bases to trimming and J lost 6 bases, with 10 bases between them. Germline-derived CDR1 and CDR2 are SGDLS and YYNGEE. The variable domain in full, with the rest retrieved from reference TRBV9 and TRBJ2-2, is DSGVTQTPKHLITATGQRVTLRCSPRSGDLSVYWYQQSLDQGLQFLIQYYNGEERAKGNILERFSAQQFPDLHSELNLSSLELGDSALYFCASSSSVPGELFFGEGSRLTVL.

The rearrangement links TRBV7-2 to TRBJ2-7, with D perhaps given as TRBD1 or TRBD2 (5 bases each). Trimming stripped 2 bases from V and 5 bases from J, with 16 bases between. Germline lookup yields CDR1 SGHTA and CDR2 FQGNSA. The CDR3 spans 15 residues. CDR3 bases: TGTGCCAGCAGCTTATCCCCGGGAACCAGGGACGAGCAGTACTTC. Translated: CASSLSPGTRDEQYF. The whole variable domain, remainder taken from reference TRBV7-2 and TRBJ2-7, is GAGVSQSPSNKVTEKGKDVELRCDPISGHTALYWYRQSLGQGLEFLIYFQGNSAPDKSGLPSDRFSAERTGGSVSTLTIQRTQQEDSAVYLCASSLSPGTRDEQYFGPGTRLTVT.

This clonotype was observed a handful of times. In DNA form, the CDR3 reads TGCAGTGCTACCAAAGGACTAGCGGGAGAAAATGAGCAGTTCTTC. This sequence encodes CSATKGLAGENEQFF. V is TRBV20-1 and J is TRBJ2-1; 13 nucleotides line up with TRBD2. This CDR3 has 15 residues. V was clipped by 4 bases and J by 7 bases; unmatched bases: 7. Germline V gives CDR1 DFQATT, CDR2 SNEGSKA (reference sequence).

The chain employs TRBV7-9 and TRBJ1-2; no clear D gene. The germline CDR1 and CDR2 sequences are SEHNR and FQNEAQ (reference sequence). There are 15 residues in the CDR3. Trimming removed 5 bases at V and 2 bases at J, with 15 bases between. CDR3 bases: TGTGCCAGCAGCCCTCCCGGAAAAACGAACTATGGCTACACCTTC. This sequence encodes CASSPPGKTNYGYTF.

This clonotype was counted a few times. CDR3: CSARGGLQETQYF. In DNA, the CDR3 is TGCAGTGCTAGAGGCGGCCTCCAAGAGACCCAGTACTTC. The chain employs TRBV20-1 and TRBJ2-5; no clear D gene. Looked up from germline, CDR1 is DFQATT and CDR2 is SNEGSKA (reference sequence). V was clipped by 1 base and J by 1 base, with 7 bases between them. This CDR3 region has 13 residues.

This clonotype was counted ten times or more. This rearrangement joins TRBV7-2 to TRBJ2-4; D is undetermined. The CDR3 runs to 14 residues. Germline V CDR1 and CDR2: SGHTA, FQGNSA. V lost 0 bases to trimming and J lost 1 base, with 4 bases between them. CDR3: CASSLAEAKNIQYF. CDR3 DNA sequence: TGTGCCAGCAGCTTAGCGGAGGCCAAAAACATTCAGTACTTC.

This clonotype has only a few counts. V and J are TRBV29-1 and TRBJ2-7; no definite D call. The V gene's germline CDR1 is SQVTM and CDR2 ANQGSEA. V lost 4 bases and J 1 base, leaving 11 bases between the germline ends. CDR3 length: 13 amino acids. CDR3 sequence (DNA): TGCAGCGTTGGGCCAGACGATTCCTACGAGCAGTACTTC. This translates into CSVGPDDSYEQYF.